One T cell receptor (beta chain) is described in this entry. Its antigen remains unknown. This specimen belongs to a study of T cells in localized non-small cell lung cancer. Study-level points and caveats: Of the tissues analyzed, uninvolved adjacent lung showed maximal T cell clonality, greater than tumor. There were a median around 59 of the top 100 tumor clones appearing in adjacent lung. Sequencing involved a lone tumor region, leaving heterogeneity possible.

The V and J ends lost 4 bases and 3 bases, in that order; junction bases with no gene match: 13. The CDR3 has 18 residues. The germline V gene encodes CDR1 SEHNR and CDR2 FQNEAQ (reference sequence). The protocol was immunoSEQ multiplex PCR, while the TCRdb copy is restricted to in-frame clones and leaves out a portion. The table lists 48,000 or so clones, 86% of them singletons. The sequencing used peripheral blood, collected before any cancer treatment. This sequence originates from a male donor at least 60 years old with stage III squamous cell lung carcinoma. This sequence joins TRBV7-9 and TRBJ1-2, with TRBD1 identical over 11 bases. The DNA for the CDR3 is TGTGCCAGCAGCTCGGGAACGGGACAGGGGGTTGGTCACTATGGCTACACCTTC. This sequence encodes CASSSGTGQGVGHYGYTF.